This T cell receptor beta chain was documented in a study of human T cells and chemical hapten exposure. About the research overall: The variation in per-sample TCR yields arose mainly from small differences in pooled library volumes.

General study points: Since the donors had alopecia, their immune response may not be the same as that of healthy people. Counts of TCRs above 1 in 1000 frequency stayed unchanged with DPC sensitization.

Trimming cost V 7 bases and J 1 base, with 10 bases left between them. This CDR3 spans 13 amino acids. This clonotype was detected ten times or more. Its cognate antigen is unknown. One entry per CDR3 protein, called by TCRdb with MiXCR from the RACE reads. In the table there are approximately 82,000 distinct CDR3 sequences, less than 8.5% of which are singletons. Time point described: patch test 2, 6 weeks after DPC sensitization. Treatment described: therapeutic diphenylcyclopropenone sensitization with weekly scalp DPC. The TCR originated in a woman in her twenties or thirties with alopecia areata. Some clones in this sample may be carry-over from other donors' samples. The rearrangement joins TRBV12-3 or TRBV12-4 to TRBJ1-1; D gene ambiguous. Sequenced here: whole blood, sampled in connection with sensitization to the hapten diphenylcyclopropenone (DPC). The CDR3 coding sequence is TGTGCCAGCAATTTGGAGAGGAACACTGAAGCTTTCTTT. The encoded protein is CASNLERNTEAFF.